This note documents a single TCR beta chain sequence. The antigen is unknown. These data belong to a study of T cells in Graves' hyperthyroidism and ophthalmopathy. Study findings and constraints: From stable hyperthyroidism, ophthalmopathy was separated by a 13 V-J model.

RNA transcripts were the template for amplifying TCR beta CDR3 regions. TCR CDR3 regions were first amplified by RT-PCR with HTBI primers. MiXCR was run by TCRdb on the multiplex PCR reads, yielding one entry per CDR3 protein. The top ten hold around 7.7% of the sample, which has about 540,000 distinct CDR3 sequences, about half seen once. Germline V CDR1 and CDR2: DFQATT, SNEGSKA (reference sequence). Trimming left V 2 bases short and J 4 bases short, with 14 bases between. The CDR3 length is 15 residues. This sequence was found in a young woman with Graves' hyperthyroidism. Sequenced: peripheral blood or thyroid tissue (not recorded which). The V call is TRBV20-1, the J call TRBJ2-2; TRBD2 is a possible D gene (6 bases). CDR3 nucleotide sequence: TGCAGTGCTAGAAAGGGGAGGACGGGCACCGGGGAGCTGTTTTTT. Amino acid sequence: CSARKGRTGTGELFF.